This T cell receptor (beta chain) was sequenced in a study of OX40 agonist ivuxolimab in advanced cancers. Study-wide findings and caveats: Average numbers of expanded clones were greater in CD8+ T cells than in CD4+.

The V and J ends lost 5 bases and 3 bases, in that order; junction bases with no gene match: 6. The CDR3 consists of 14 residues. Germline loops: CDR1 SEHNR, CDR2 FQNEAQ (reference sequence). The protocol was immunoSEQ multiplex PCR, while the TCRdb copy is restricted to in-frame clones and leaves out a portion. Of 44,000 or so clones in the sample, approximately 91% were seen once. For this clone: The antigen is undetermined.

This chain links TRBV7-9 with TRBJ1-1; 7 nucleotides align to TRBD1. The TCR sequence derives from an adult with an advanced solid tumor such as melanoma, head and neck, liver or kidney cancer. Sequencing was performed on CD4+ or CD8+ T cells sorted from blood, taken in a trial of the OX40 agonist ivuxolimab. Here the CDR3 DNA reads TGTGCCAGCAGCGCCGACAGGGTTTACACTGAAGCTTTCTTT. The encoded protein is CASSADRVYTEAFF.